These 22 T cell receptor beta chains were sequenced from one sample in a study of blood T cell repertoires in COVID-19. Assay: immunoSEQ multiplex PCR; the TCRdb copy retains only in-frame clones and omits some. The sample yields over 250,000 clones, about 90% seen once. Source material: peripheral blood. Receptor source: a woman in her fifties or sixties with acute or convalescent COVID-19.

This clone occurred a few times. The J gene is TRBJ1-5, the V gene TRBV6-5; D not certain. CDR1 is MNHEY, CDR2 SVGAGI, per germline. The CDR3 is 16 residues long. Trimming removed 2 bases from V and 1 base from J, with 12 bases in between. CDR3 loop: CASSYMGPGSNQPQHF. DNA for the CDR3: TGTGCCAGCAGTTACATGGGCCCGGGGAGCAATCAGCCCCAGCATTTT.

The chain is built from TRBV28 and TRBJ2-3; D gene unclear. The CDR3 length is 12 residues. V lost 4 bases and J 10 bases, leaving 12 bases between the germline ends. The germline gives CDR1 MDHEN, CDR2 SYDVKM. The CDR3 sequence is CASSSRRIAQYF. The CDR3 nucleotides are TGTGCCAGCAGTTCCCGTAGAATCGCGCAGTATTTT.

The chain links TRBV9 to TRBJ2-1; 9 bases fit TRBD2. CDR1 and CDR2 from the germline V gene are SGDLS and YYNGEE. This CDR3 region has 16 residues. With V trimmed by 3 bases and J by 7 bases, 11 bases remained unmatched. This chain's CDR3 is CASSGPRGRAANEQFF. The CDR3 nucleotides are TGTGCCAGCAGCGGCCCCCGCGGGAGGGCCGCAAATGAGCAGTTCTTC.

The table lists this clone with a count of one. This chain uses TRBV19 with TRBJ2-7; 10 positions match TRBD2. V lost 9 bases to trimming and J lost 8 bases; unmatched junction nucleotides: 19. The CDR3 is 16 residues long. The V gene's germline CDR1 is LNHDA and CDR2 SQIVND (reference sequence). In DNA, the CDR3 is TGTGCCAGCAAACTTTTCCCGGGACTAGCGCCTCGGAAGCAGTACTTC. This encodes CASKLFPGLAPRKQYF. The entire variable domain, with the rest obtained from reference TRBV19 and TRBJ2-7, is as follows: DGGITQSPKYLFRKEGQNVTLSCEQNLNHDAMYWYRQDPGQGLRLIYYSQIVNDFQKGDIAEGYSVSREKKESFPLTVTSAQKNPTAFYLCASKLFPGLAPRKQYFGPGTRLTVT.

This sequence joins TRBV11-2 and TRBJ2-1; D is perhaps TRBD2 (5 bases). The germline V gene has CDR1 SGHAT and CDR2 FQNNGV. V gave up 1 base and J gave up 6 bases, with 7 bases separating them. This CDR3 contains 13 residues. Written as DNA, the CDR3 is TGTGCCAGCAGCTTAGGTGAGGGCAATGAGCAGTTCTTC. It codes for CASSLGEGNEQFF.

V gene TRBV14 combines with J gene TRBJ2-2, with TRBD2 matching over 7 bases. Germline V gene lookup returns CDR1 SGHDN and CDR2 FVKESK. The CDR3 is 17 amino acids. Trimming cost V 0 bases and J 3 bases; bases outside gene matches: 7. The CDR3 coding sequence is TGTGCCAGCAGCCAAGATAGGGAGGGAATGTACACCGGGGAGCTGTTTTTT. Residues: CASSQDREGMYTGELFF.

The chain employs TRBV28 and TRBJ2-7, with D maybe TRBD2 (5 bases). The CDR3 spans 14 residues. Trimming took off 7 bases at V and 2 bases at J, with 15 bases between the two ends. Germline V gene sequence: CDR1 MDHEN, CDR2 SYDVKM. CDR3 residues: CASTPGGHAYEQYF. The DNA for the CDR3 is TGTGCCAGCACTCCCGGAGGTCATGCCTACGAGCAGTACTTC.

DNA for the CDR3: TGTGCCAGCAGTCCCCGACAGTCGGCCAAAGGCCAGCCCCAGCATTTT. Protein product: CASSPRQSAKGQPQHF. The genes are TRBV28 and TRBJ1-5; a possible D gene is TRBD1 (5 bases). The germline gives CDR1 MDHEN, CDR2 SYDVKM. The CDR3 has 16 residues. Trimming took 5 bases from V and 7 from J, leaving 21 bases between them. Filled out from reference TRBV28 and TRBJ1-5, the complete variable domain reads DVKVTQSSRYLVKRTGEKVFLECVQDMDHENMFWYRQDPGLGLRLIYFSYDVKMKEKGDIPEGYSVSREKKERFSLILESASTNQTSMYLCASSPRQSAKGQPQHFGDGTRLSIL.

The rearrangement links TRBV5-8 to TRBJ2-7, with TRBD2 matching over 11 bases. V shed 4 bases, J shed 5 bases, and the junction held 17 bases outside the gene matches. Germline-derived CDR1 and CDR2 are SGHTS and YDEGEE. CDR3 length equals 18 residues. The CDR3 bases are TGTGCCAGCAGCCTGGGACTAGCGGATCGGGTACTTTCAAACGAGCAGTACTTC. This gives the protein CASSLGLADRVLSNEQYF.

The chain uses TRBV29-1 and TRBJ2-7; 11 positions match TRBD1. The germline V gene encodes CDR1 SQVTM and CDR2 ANQGSEA. The junction had 5 bases not matched to a gene; V was cut back by 5 bases and J by 2 bases. The CDR3 consists of 14 residues. The CDR3 DNA reads as TGCAGCGTTCGTCCGGGACAGGGGGCCTACGAGCAGTACTTC. This codes for CSVRPGQGAYEQYF.

The chain employs TRBV18 and TRBJ1-1, with D perhaps matching TRBD1 (6 bases). Germline assignment: CDR1 KGHSH and CDR2 LQKENI. V gave up 3 bases and J gave up 2 bases, with 22 bases separating them. The CDR3 is 18 amino acids. Written as DNA, the CDR3 is TGTGCCAGCTCACCCGTACCACTCGGCCGGACAGCCAACACTGAAGCTTTCTTT. Its protein product is CASSPVPLGRTANTEAFF.

The J gene is TRBJ1-6, the V gene TRBV4-3, with 7 positions matching TRBD1. The J segment lost 7 bases and the V segment lost 0 bases, leaving 3 bases of the junction unmatched. CDR3 size: 15 residues. Germline CDR1 is LGHNA and CDR2 is YSLEER. This chain's CDR3 is CASSQDAGQNSPLHF. The DNA for the CDR3 is TGCGCCAGCAGCCAAGATGCGGGACAGAATTCACCCCTCCACTTT.

A remark on this clone: Other DNA sequences in the sample encode the same CDR3. The chain recombines TRBV7-2 with TRBJ2-7; D uncertain. Germline V gene sequence: CDR1 SGHTA, CDR2 FQGNSA. The V and J ends lost 0 bases and 1 base respectively, with 4 bases between them. The CDR3 totals 13 residues. CDR3 region: CASSLAGSYEQYF. As DNA, the CDR3 is TGTGCCAGCAGCTTAGCCGGTTCCTACGAGCAGTACTTC.

This chain joins TRBV5-1 and TRBJ1-5, with D hard to call. The CDR3 runs to 13 residues. Germline assignment: CDR1 SGHRS and CDR2 YFSETQ. The germline V and J ends were trimmed by 4 bases and 7 bases, with 12 bases remaining between them. CDR3 in amino acids: CASSPGERQPQHF. For the CDR3, the DNA is TGCGCCAGCAGCCCCGGAGAGAGACAGCCCCAGCATTTT.

The rearrangement links TRBV12-3 or TRBV12-4 to TRBJ2-3; 7 bases are a match to TRBD2. V gave up 1 base and J gave up 7 bases; unmatched junction bases: 2. The CDR3 extends over 13 amino acids. The CDR3 protein is CASSLGLANTQYF. The CDR3 coding sequence is TGTGCCAGCAGTTTAGGACTAGCTAATACGCAGTATTTT.

The V call is TRBV5-6, the J call TRBJ1-5; D may be TRBD1 (5 bases). V was clipped by 2 bases and J by 0 bases, with 21 bases between them. Germline assignment: CDR1 SGHDT and CDR2 YYEEEE. This CDR3 has 19 amino acids. CDR3 coding DNA: TGTGCCAGCAGCTTTGGTTCCTTCAAGGGGCGATATAGCAATCAGCCCCAGCATTTT. It yields the protein CASSFGSFKGRYSNQPQHF.

V is TRBV28 and J is TRBJ2-1; TRBD2 aligns across 10 bases. CDR3 length: 17 amino acids. Germline loops: CDR1 MDHEN, CDR2 SYDVKM. Trimming took 2 bases from V and 7 from J; bases not matched to a gene: 11. The CDR3 spells CASSLGGAGGTWNEQFF. The CDR3, as DNA: TGTGCCAGCAGTTTAGGGGGAGCGGGAGGGACGTGGAATGAGCAGTTCTTC.

In its sample, this clone was seen a few times. The rearrangement links TRBV4-1 to TRBJ1-1; weak D call: TRBD1 (5 bases). Germline V gene data show CDR1 as MGHRA and CDR2 as YSYEKL. V dropped 4 bases and J dropped 5 bases, with 20 bases sitting between them. The CDR3 extends over 16 amino acids. The CDR3 reads CASSRLFVQGGTEAFF. CDR3 DNA sequence: TGCGCCAGCAGCCGACTCTTTGTGCAGGGAGGGACTGAAGCTTTCTTT.

The rearrangement joins TRBV4-2 to TRBJ1-4, with TRBD1 as a possible D gene (5 bases). V was shortened by 4 bases and J by 2 bases, with 8 bases between the two germline ends. The CDR3 length is 14 residues. Looked up from germline, CDR1 is LGHNA and CDR2 is YNFKEQ. The CDR3 nucleotides read TGTGCCAGCAGCCGGGGGGGGACTAATGAAAAACTGTTTTTT. Protein sequence: CASSRGGTNEKLFF.

The rearrangement uses TRBV28 and TRBJ1-3; D perhaps matches TRBD1 (6 bases). The CDR3 spans 13 residues. Trimming removed 5 bases at V and 8 bases at J, with 13 bases between. Germline loops: CDR1 MDHEN, CDR2 SYDVKM. CDR3 loop: CASSNRELDTIYF. In DNA, the CDR3 is TGTGCCAGCAGTAACAGGGAGTTGGACACCATATATTTT.

The V call is TRBV15, the J call TRBJ2-5, with D perhaps TRBD2 (6 bases). The ends were cut back, 0 bases at V and 1 base at J, with 12 bases in the middle. CDR3 length: 16 amino acids. The germline CDR1 and CDR2 sequences are LNHNV and YYDKDF (reference sequence). The CDR3 DNA sequence: TGTGCCACCAGCAGAGACCGACTAGGTGGCCAAGAGACCCAGTACTTC. This codes for CATSRDRLGGQETQYF.

The chain combines TRBV11-3 with TRBJ2-2, with TRBD1 matching over 10 bases. CDR3 size: 19 residues. The germline V gene has CDR1 SGHNT and CDR2 YENEEA. The trim removed 1 base at V and 4 bases at J, leaving 12 bases unmatched. CDR3 coding DNA: TGTGCCAGCAGCTTAGGAGGTGGACAGGGGGTCCCGAGCACCGGGGAGCTGTTTTTT. Its protein is CASSLGGGQGVPSTGELFF.